Here is one T cell receptor (beta chain) with its context. Seattle researchers signed up patients amid active infection and tracked them longitudinally. With 2 bases clipped from V and 4 bases from J, the junction kept 8 bases outside the gene matches. The CDR3 loop spans 16 amino acids. Germline-derived CDR1 and CDR2 are KGHDR and SFDVKD. The data belong to a study of blood T cell repertoires in COVID-19. Overall study context: Sites in the United States, Italy and Spain provided acute and convalescent COVID-19 samples. Sources were T cells, B-cell-depleted T cells, or PBMCs; the material itself was cDNA or gDNA.

The repertoire was sequenced with immunoSEQ multiplex PCR; TCRdb's copy has only in-frame clones and lacks some. The table lists 350,000 or so clones, 80% to 90% of them singletons. This chain uses TRBV24-1 with TRBJ2-5, with TRBD1 matching 8 bases. The sequence derives from a woman younger than 45 with COVID-19, enrolled during active disease. Input material: peripheral blood. CDR3 region: CATSDSFRGRGETQYF. The CDR3 DNA reads as TGTGCCACCAGTGATTCTTTCAGGGGGCGTGGAGAGACCCAGTACTTC.